These 17 T cell receptor beta chains came from one sample sequenced in a study of T-cell reconstitution after alpha-beta-depleted transplantation in children. Molecular barcoding with unique molecular identifiers was used for the TCRbeta library. TCRdb analysed the PCR reads with MiXCR anew, one entry per CDR3 protein. The sample shows a few hundred thousand distinct CDR3 sequences, 23% of them seen only once. Sample: PBMCs, mostly from graft donor cells, taken 180 days after TCRalphabeta/CD19-depleted stem cell transplant. These receptors all come from a male patient between 5 and 17 years old who had a stem cell transplant for acute lymphoblastic leukemia, so the T cells may come from the graft donor.

The chain is built from TRBV29-1 and TRBJ2-7; weak D call: TRBD2 (6 bases). The V gene's germline CDR1 is SQVTM and CDR2 ANQGSEA. There are 13 residues in the CDR3. V was shortened by 4 bases and J by 3 bases, with 13 bases between the two germline ends. The CDR3 DNA follows: TGCAGCGTTGTGTCGGGAGTTCGCTACGAGCAGTACTTC. It codes for CSVVSGVRYEQYF.

The rearrangement joins TRBV5-1 to TRBJ2-7, with 8 positions matching TRBD1. Trimming removed 4 bases from V and 5 bases from J; junction bases left unmatched: 11. Germline loops: CDR1 SGHRS, CDR2 YFSETQ. The CDR3 covers 15 residues. In nucleotides, the CDR3 is TGCGCCAGCAGCGGAGGACAGGGATTAAGGGACGAGCAGTACTTC. It specifies CASSGGQGLRDEQYF.

This sequence joins TRBV18 and TRBJ2-5; maybe TRBD1 (6 bases). CDR3 length: 16 amino acids. Germline loops: CDR1 KGHSH, CDR2 LQKENI. Trimming took 5 bases from V and 1 from J, leaving 17 bases between them. The CDR3 DNA reads TGTGCCAGCTCATTTGAGACAGGATACTTCCAAGAGACCCAGTACTTC. Protein product: CASSFETGYFQETQYF.

The chain couples TRBV5-1 to TRBJ2-1; a weak D match, TRBD2 (5 bases). The CDR3 runs to 15 residues. V lost 3 bases to trimming and J lost 2 bases, with 12 bases between them. The germline gives CDR1 SGHRS, CDR2 YFSETQ. The CDR3 DNA reads TGCGCCAGCAGCTCTTTCCCCGGGACCTACAATGAGCAGTTCTTC. Its translation: CASSSFPGTYNEQFF.

This clonotype occurred a few times. This chain links TRBV20-1 with TRBJ2-7; 9 nucleotides line up with TRBD1. Trimming took 1 base from V and 5 from J; bases not matched to a gene: 9. Per germline, CDR1 DFQATT and CDR2 SNEGSKA (reference sequence). The CDR3 extends over 15 amino acids. CDR3 sequence (DNA): TGCAGTGCTAGAGCCTTCGGACAGGGGTATCACGAGCAGTACTTC. It is translated as CSARAFGQGYHEQYF.

This sequence joins TRBV15 and TRBJ2-1; D is possibly TRBD1 or TRBD2 (6 bases each). This CDR3 has 16 residues. From germline, CDR1 is LNHNV and CDR2 YYDKDF (reference sequence). The ends were cut back, 5 bases at V and 9 bases at J, with 23 bases in the middle. In DNA form, the CDR3 reads TGTGCCACCAGCCCGACCGGGGGCAGGGAGGTTGGTGAGCAGTTCTTC. It is translated as CATSPTGGREVGEQFF.

This chain connects TRBV13 to TRBJ2-2; no clear D. Germline CDR1 is PRHDT and CDR2 is FYEKMQ (reference sequence). Deletions cut 0 bases from V and 0 bases from J, with 11 bases between. The CDR3 loop spans 17 amino acids. CDR3 bases: TGTGCCAGCAGCTTAGGCCTAGGGCCCACGAACACCGGGGAGCTGTTTTTT. This codes for CASSLGLGPTNTGELFF. Using reference TRBV13 and TRBJ2-2 for the parts outside the CDR3, the full variable domain is AAGVIQSPRHLIKEKRETATLKCYPIPRHDTVYWYQQGPGQDPQFLISFYEKMQSDKGSIPDRFSAQQFSDYHSELNMSSLELGDSALYFCASSLGLGPTNTGELFFGEGSRLTVL.

This clonotype was observed a handful of times. V and J are TRBV5-1 and TRBJ2-1; D gene uncertain. Between the trimmed V and J ends, which lost 4 bases and 4 bases, there was a span of 9 bases. CDR1 is SGHRS, CDR2 YFSETQ, per germline. This CDR3 region has 13 residues. The CDR3 protein is CASSRMGYNEQFF. CDR3 coding DNA: TGCGCCAGCAGCCGGATGGGGTACAATGAGCAGTTCTTC.

This clonotype showed up many times. This chain links TRBV4-2 with TRBJ2-7, with D perhaps TRBD2 (5 bases). The CDR3 runs 15 residues. Trimming pared 1 base from V and 2 bases from J, leaving 12 bases between. Germline loops: CDR1 LGHNA, CDR2 YNFKEQ. This CDR3 is CASSQGDGNTYEQYF. The CDR3, as DNA: TGTGCCAGCAGCCAAGGAGACGGGAATACCTACGAGCAGTACTTC.

Only a few counts were recorded for this clonotype. The chain couples TRBV25-1 to TRBJ2-3; 7 nucleotides line up with TRBD2. The CDR3 consists of 17 residues. CDR1 and CDR2 (germline): MGHDK, SYGVNS. Unmatched junction bases numbered 10, after V lost 1 base and J lost 3 bases. The DNA for the CDR3 is TGTGCCAGCAGTGAATTAGGGGAGGGTTGGAGAACAGATACGCAGTATTTT. It is translated as CASSELGEGWRTDTQYF. The whole variable domain, filled in from reference TRBV25-1 and TRBJ2-3, reads EADIYQTPRYLVIGTGKKITLECSQTMGHDKMYWYQQDPGMELHLIHYSYGVNSTEKGDLSSESTVSRIRTEHFPLTLESARPSHTSQYLCASSELGEGWRTDTQYFGPGTRLTVL.

This chain joins TRBV5-1 and TRBJ1-5, with no clear D. The CDR3 loop spans 13 amino acids. Trimming stripped 2 bases from V and 4 bases from J, with 7 bases between. The germline V gene has CDR1 SGHRS and CDR2 YFSETQ. DNA for the CDR3: TGCGCCAGCAGCTTAAGAATGAATCAGCCCCAGCATTTT. Amino acids: CASSLRMNQPQHF. Full variable domain (outside the CDR3, taken from reference TRBV5-1 and TRBJ1-5): KAGVTQTPRYLIKTRGQQVTLSCSPISGHRSVSWYQQTPGQGLQFLFEYFSETQRNKGNFPGRFSGRQFSNSRSEMNVSTLELGDSALYLCASSLRMNQPQHFGDGTRLSIL.

The J gene is TRBJ1-3, the V gene TRBV5-1; D might be TRBD1 (5 bases). The V end was cut by 6 bases, the J end by 4 bases, with 17 bases between. The germline V gene has CDR1 SGHRS and CDR2 YFSETQ. This CDR3 is built from 15 residues. The chain's CDR3 is CASTLSGTSGNTIYF. The CDR3 DNA reads as TGCGCCAGCACCCTATCCGGGACCTCGGGAAACACCATATATTTT.

This clonotype has just a few counts. V and J are TRBV7-8 and TRBJ2-3; D uncertain. V was shortened by 4 bases and J by 5 bases, with 19 bases between the two germline ends. Germline assignment: CDR1 SGHVS and CDR2 FQNEAQ. CDR3 length: 16 amino acids. CDR3 sequence reads: CASSSSPPERLDTQYF. For the CDR3, the DNA is TGTGCCAGCAGCTCCTCTCCCCCGGAACGGCTAGATACGCAGTATTTT.

In its sample, this clonotype was seen a few times. V and J are TRBV7-9 and TRBJ1-5; D ambiguous. The germline V gene encodes CDR1 SEHNR and CDR2 FQNEAQ (reference sequence). Trimming cost V 2 bases and J 1 base, with 6 bases left between them. CDR3 length: 14 residues. CDR3 DNA sequence: TGTGCCAGCAGCTTAAGTAACAGCAATCAGCCCCAGCATTTT. Its translation: CASSLSNSNQPQHF.

The V gene is TRBV16, the J gene TRBJ1-6, with D tentatively TRBD1 (6 bases). Trimming took off 1 base at V and 8 bases at J, with 15 bases between the two ends. This CDR3 has 16 residues. CDR1 and CDR2 (germline): KGHSY, FQNENV. This CDR3 is CASSQWQGFKDSPLHF. CDR3 nucleotide sequence: TGTGCCAGCAGCCAATGGCAGGGGTTTAAGGATTCACCCCTCCACTTT.

Turning to this clonotype: The CDR3 end shows no conserved phenylalanine or tryptophan, and so a read error is likely. This CDR3 reads CASSWGGLVSEQYI. The CDR3 nucleotides read TGTGCCAGCAGTTGGGGAGGGCTAGTTTCCGAGCAGTACATC. The chain combines TRBV6-5 with TRBJ2-7; 7 bases fit TRBD2. Germline trimming cut 4 bases from V and 6 bases from J; bases unmatched to any gene: 9. The V gene's germline CDR1 is MNHEY and CDR2 SVGAGI. This CDR3 spans 14 amino acids.

The J gene is TRBJ2-2, the V gene TRBV6-5; 7 positions agree with TRBD1. V shed 6 bases, J shed 6 bases, and the junction held 10 bases outside the gene matches. Germline values: CDR1 MNHEY, CDR2 SVGAGI. The CDR3 runs 15 residues. The CDR3, as DNA: TGTGCCAGCAGCTATCGAAATGACAGGGCCGGGGAGCTGTTTTTT. This encodes CASSYRNDRAGELFF.